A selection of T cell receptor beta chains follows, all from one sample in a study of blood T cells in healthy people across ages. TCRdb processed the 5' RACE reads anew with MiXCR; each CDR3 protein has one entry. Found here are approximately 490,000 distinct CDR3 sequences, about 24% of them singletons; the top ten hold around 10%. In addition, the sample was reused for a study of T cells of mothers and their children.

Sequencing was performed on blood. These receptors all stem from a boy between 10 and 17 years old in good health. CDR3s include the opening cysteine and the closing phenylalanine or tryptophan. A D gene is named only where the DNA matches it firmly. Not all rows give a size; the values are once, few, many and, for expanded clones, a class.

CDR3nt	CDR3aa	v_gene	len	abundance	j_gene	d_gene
TGTGCCAGCAGTCCCACATTACGACGACAGGCAACTATCGGAGAGACCCAGTACTTC	CASSPTLRRQATIGETQYF	TRBV28	19	many	TRBJ2-5	.
TGTGCCATGGGGGGGTTCACAACAGATACGCAGTATTTT	CAMGGFTTDTQYF	TRBV10-3	13	.	TRBJ2-3	TRBD2
TGTGCCAGCAGTTACTCGGAGCCCCCGAATGAAAAACTGTTTTTT	CASSYSEPPNEKLFF	TRBV6-2/TRBV6-3	15	many	TRBJ1-4	.
TGTGCCAGCAGCTTATATGGAGCCCAGCCCTACGAGCAGTACTTC	CASSLYGAQPYEQYF	TRBV7-8	15	few	TRBJ2-7	.
TGTGCCAGCAGCCCTCCGCTTGCGGGAGGGGGTGAGCAGTTCTTC	CASSPPLAGGGEQFF	TRBV3-1	15	few	TRBJ2-1	TRBD2
TGTGCCAGCAGTGAATTCTGGCCGGCGACTCATGAAAAACTGTTTTTT	CASSEFWPATHEKLFF	TRBV25-1	16	few	TRBJ1-4	.
TGTGCCAGCAGCTCCCAGGATGGGTATGGCTACACCTTC	CASSSQDGYGYTF	TRBV7-2	13	few	TRBJ1-2	.
TGCGCCAGCAGCCAAGATGTCCTAGCGGGAGAAGTGGACACCGGGGAGCTGTTTTTT	CASSQDVLAGEVDTGELFF	TRBV4-3	19	.	TRBJ2-2	TRBD2
TGTGCCAGCAGCAAAGCGCGCGACAGGGAGAAGAACACTGAAGCTTTCTTT	CASSKARDREKNTEAFF	TRBV21-1	17	.	TRBJ1-1	.
TGCGCCAGCAGCCCAAAAGGGGCGGGAGAAAACGAGCAGTACTTC	CASSPKGAGENEQYF	TRBV4-3	15	few	TRBJ2-7	TRBD2
TGTGCCAGCAGTTTTTGGGAGTCCTCCTACAATGAGCAGTTCTTC	CASSFWESSYNEQFF	TRBV27	15	.	TRBJ2-1	.
TGTGCCAGCAGCTTGGCCGTAGGGGGGCAAGAGACCCAGTACTTC	CASSLAVGGQETQYF	TRBV5-5	15	many	TRBJ2-5	.
TGTGCCAGCAGCTTAGTTGGCGGGGGGGCCGACAATGAGCAGTTCTTC	CASSLVGGGADNEQFF	TRBV7-2	16	few	TRBJ2-1	TRBD2
TGCAGCGTTGTGGGGGGGGATAGATACGAGCAGTACTTC	CSVVGGDRYEQYF	TRBV29-1	13	few	TRBJ2-7	TRBD2
TGTGCCAGCAGCTGGAGCTCCTACAATGAGCAGTTCTTC	CASSWSSYNEQFF	TRBV7-2	13	.	TRBJ2-1	.
TGTGCCAGCAGCCAAGATGAGGAAGGGACCCAGTACTTC	CASSQDEEGTQYF	TRBV4-2	13	.	TRBJ2-5	.
TGTGCCAGCAGCTTAGGCGATGGCTACACCTTC	CASSLGDGYTF	TRBV7-9	11	many	TRBJ1-2	.
TGTGCCAGCAGCTTAAATGAGGGGGAGGAACTGTTTTTT	CASSLNEGEELFF	TRBV7-6	13	few	TRBJ1-4	.
TGCAGCGTTGAAGTAGGGGGGCACACTGAAGCTTTCTTT	CSVEVGGHTEAFF	TRBV29-1	13	few	TRBJ1-1	.
TGTGCCAGGGAGCGACTAGCGGGAACCTACGAGCAGTACTTC	CARERLAGTYEQYF	TRBV2	14	.	TRBJ2-7	TRBD2
TGTGCCAGCAGCCCCGGGACCCCGGGCTGGGTTGAGACCCAGTACTTC	CASSPGTPGWVETQYF	TRBV7-2	16	few	TRBJ2-5	.
TGTGCCAGCACCCTGGCCCTCAGAGGCTACGAGCAGTACTTC	CASTLALRGYEQYF	TRBV11-1	14	.	TRBJ2-7	.
TGCAGTGCCGAAGACAGCCACCTAATCTATGGCTACACCTTC	CSAEDSHLIYGYTF	TRBV20-1	14	.	TRBJ1-2	.
TGTGCCAGCAGTTACTCGAGAATAGTTGATGAGCAGTTCTTC	CASSYSRIVDEQFF	TRBV6-2/TRBV6-3	14	.	TRBJ2-1	.